This entry is about one TCR beta chain. Its target is unknown. These data come from a study of siplizumab effects on memory and regulatory T cells. General observations from the study: Tracing alloreactive clones into unstimulated subsets worked for only a minor fraction of them.

The study assayed about 10^5 TCR templates per sample. Method: immunoSEQ multiplex PCR; TCRdb's copy keeps in-frame clones and lacks some. Of tens of thousands of clones detected, nearly 98% appear once; the ten largest clones hold approximately 0.59%. Investigators obtained sequences from unstimulated naive, memory, effector memory and TEMRA subsets in a few donor pairs. Germline CDR1 reads MNHEY; CDR2 reads SMNVEV (reference sequence). This CDR3 has 14 amino acids. V lost 3 bases and J 8 bases, leaving 16 bases between the germline ends. This sequence joins TRBV27 and TRBJ1-2; weak D call: TRBD1 (5 bases). The material sequenced was naive CD4+ T cells sorted from blood. This receptor was taken from a human donor in good health. The CDR3 is CASSFVGRDWGYTF. The CDR3 region has the DNA TGTGCCAGCAGTTTCGTAGGACGGGACTGGGGCTACACCTTC.